The T cell receptor beta chain under discussion was sequenced for a study of blood T cell repertoires in COVID-19 (dated by TCRdb to about 2020). Context from the whole study: Samples from collaborators originated in the United States, Italy and Spain and spanned both the acute and convalescent phases of COVID-19. The material from the prospective study consisted of cDNA or gDNA derived from T cells, B-cell-depleted T cells, or PBMCs. Subjects who had been exposed to COVID-19, were actively infected with it, or had recovered from it provided the deeply sampled blood TCRbeta repertoires that made up the dataset. A freely available public database, intended as a resource for researchers studying the immune response to SARS-CoV-2, is where the repertoires were released. The samples were drawn from the first 160 participants of the ongoing ImmuneRACE study and from about 1,200 subjects provided by 6 global collaborators. Sample metadata almost always included a de-identified subject ID, COVID-19 status, age in years and sex. Where HLA class I and class II types were available, the types were taken from metadata supplied by the sample provider, not from assay-based typing. Results the study describes overall, beyond this receptor: The quantity of clinical and demographic metadata differed by source and by participant and was supplied without curation.

The immunoSEQ Assay, a bias-controlled multiplex PCR, was used to amplify TCRbeta CDR3 regions from genomic DNA. In the source study's methods: Nucleated cell counts per sample were estimated from amplification of reference gene primers within the assay. To quantify the absolute abundance of each unique TCRbeta CDR3 rearrangement, sequence reads were collapsed and filtered. For each sample, productive Simpson clonality was calculated by taking the square root of Simpson's diversity index across productive rearrangements. TCRdb mirrors the immuneACCESS table, restricted to in-frame sequences. Some clones are absent from its copies; in checked studies, under half trace to an unresolved V gene, and the reason for the others is unknown. The V and J calls and the clone size are those of that table, but D and trimming were determined from the DNA. In all, the sample holds about 320,000 clones, and 86% of those were seen once. The ten biggest clones cover under 2% of the sample.

Concerning this clone: It has no known antigen specificity. The sample holds no much larger clone one base away, and base qualities are not on file.

Whole blood was collected in K2EDTA tubes by collaborating institutions according to the institutions' own protocols. For TCRbeta analysis, collaborators shipped samples as frozen whole blood, isolated PBMCs, or DNA extracted from either of those sample types. The germline V gene supplies CDR1 SGDLS and CDR2 YYNGEE. Unmatched junction bases come to 11, with V trimmed by 4 bases and J by 14 bases. The CDR3, from cysteine to phenylalanine, totals 13 residues. Just CDR3 DNA is preserved here, 39 bases in frame from base 1. This sequence was found in a woman between 50 and 59 years old with acute or convalescent COVID-19. The chain uses TRBV9 and TRBJ2-5; 10 bases in between match TRBD2. The specimen sequenced was peripheral blood. The nucleotides are TGTGCCAGCAGCCTGCGGACTAGCGGAGGAATTTACTTC. Its product reads: CASSLRTSGGIYF.